The 27 T cell receptor beta chains reported below all come from one sample, sequenced in a study of response to subunit inactivated influenza vaccine. One entry per CDR3 protein results from TCRdb running MiXCR on the RT-PCR reads. The sample lists 450,000 to 600,000 distinct CDR3 sequences, approximately 16% seen once, with roughly 3.1% in the top ten. This specimen was CD4+ T cells sorted from PBMCs, taken 23 months after vaccination. The receptors here all came from a man between 50 and 69 years old who received an inactivated influenza vaccine.

This clonotype was observed a handful of times. The chain combines TRBV6-1 with TRBJ2-7; D may be TRBD1 (5 bases). V dropped 5 bases and J dropped 5 bases, with 13 bases sitting between them. The CDR3 sequence is 13 residues long. Germline V gene data show CDR1 as MNHNS and CDR2 as SASEGT. CDR3 protein: CASSRQSTNEQYF. As DNA, the CDR3 is TGTGCCAGCAGTCGACAGAGTACTAACGAGCAGTACTTC.

The CDR3 sequence is CASSFLAGPYNEQFF. Here the CDR3 DNA reads TGTGCCAGCAGCTTTCTAGCGGGGCCCTACAATGAGCAGTTCTTC. The rearrangement uses TRBV7-8 and TRBJ2-1, with 9 bases lining up with TRBD2. The CDR3 runs 15 residues. The V segment lost 3 bases and the J segment 2 bases; nucleotides outside the gene matches: 2. Germline V CDR1 and CDR2: SGHVS, FQNEAQ. Drawing the rest from reference TRBV7-8 and TRBJ2-1, the complete variable domain is GAGVSQSPRYKVAKRGQDVALRCDPISGHVSLFWYQQALGQGPEFLTYFQNEAQLDKSGLPSDRFFAERPEGSVSTLKIQRTQQEDSAVYLCASSFLAGPYNEQFFGPGTRLTVL.

V gene TRBV7-3 combines with J gene TRBJ2-1, with 7 positions matching TRBD1. This CDR3 region has 17 residues. Germline CDR1 reads SGHTA; CDR2 reads FQGTGA. The V segment lost 1 base and the J segment 8 bases; nucleotides outside the gene matches: 14. The CDR3 spells CASSLNRQGFLGDEQFF. The CDR3 region has the DNA TGTGCCAGCAGCTTAAACCGACAGGGTTTTCTTGGGGATGAGCAGTTCTTC.

In DNA, the CDR3 is TGTGCCAGCAGTTATTTAGCGGGGGGGTTGGATGAGCAGTTCTTC. Translation gives CASSYLAGGLDEQFF. The J gene is TRBJ2-1, the V gene TRBV6-2 or TRBV6-3; the match to TRBD2 covers 11 bases. V was clipped by 3 bases and J by 8 bases; unmatched bases: 6. The germline gives CDR1 MNHEY, CDR2 SVGEGT. CDR3 length: 15 residues.

This chain uses TRBV5-1 with TRBJ2-5; 7 positions agree with TRBD1. Germline-derived CDR1 and CDR2 are SGHRS and YFSETQ. The CDR3 runs 15 residues. V shed 4 bases, J shed 4 bases, and the junction held 10 bases outside the gene matches. The CDR3 spells CASSIIWTGSETQYF. In DNA, the CDR3 is TGCGCCAGCAGCATTATCTGGACAGGATCAGAGACCCAGTACTTC.

In its sample, this clonotype was seen a few times. The V call is TRBV3-1, the J call TRBJ2-2, with 12 nucleotides matching TRBD2. Germline CDR1 and CDR2: LGHDT and YNNKEL (reference sequence). The CDR3 consists of 16 residues. V shed 6 bases, J shed 0 bases, and the junction held 2 bases outside the gene matches. The CDR3 sequence: CASRTSGGPNTGELFF. The CDR3 nucleotides are TGTGCCAGCAGGACTAGCGGGGGACCGAACACCGGGGAGCTGTTTTTT.

This clonotype was recorded a few times. The chain couples TRBV6-1 to TRBJ2-1; 7 bases map to TRBD2. J gave up 7 bases and V 4 bases, and 13 bases lay outside the gene matches. The CDR3 covers 16 residues. From germline, CDR1 is MNHNS and CDR2 SASEGT. The CDR3 DNA follows: TGTGCCAGCAGTGCTCTCGGCGGGGGAAGTAGAAATGAGCAGTTCTTC. This gives the protein CASSALGGGSRNEQFF.

The table lists this clonotype with many counts. DNA for the CDR3: TGTGCCAGCAGCCCCCAAGAAGGGATCCAGTACTTC. It specifies CASSPQEGIQYF. V and J are TRBV7-2 and TRBJ2-5; D unresolved. CDR1 is SGHTA, CDR2 FQGNSA, per germline. Trimming removed 5 bases at V and 10 bases at J, with 14 bases between. The CDR3 spans 12 residues. The full variable domain, its missing parts supplied by reference TRBV7-2 and TRBJ2-5, is GAGVSQSPSNKVTEKGKDVELRCDPISGHTALYWYRQSLGQGLEFLIYFQGNSAPDKSGLPSDRFSAERTGGSVSTLTIQRTQQEDSAVYLCASSPQEGIQYFGPGTRLLVL.

CDR3 bases: TGTGCCAGCAGCTTAGTAACTAGCTCAGGCGAGCAGTTCTTC. This gives the protein CASSLVTSSGEQFF. The chain uses TRBV11-1 and TRBJ2-1; a possible D gene is TRBD2 (6 bases). This CDR3 region has 14 residues. Per the germline V gene, CDR1 is SGHAT and CDR2 is FQDESV (reference sequence). Trimming took off 1 base at V and 10 bases at J, with 14 bases between the two ends.

This clonotype was seen only a few times. The chain carries TRBV20-1 and TRBJ1-6; maybe TRBD1 (5 bases). Between the trimmed V and J ends, which lost 3 bases and 6 bases, there was a span of 15 bases. The CDR3 is made up of 15 amino acids. Looked up from germline, CDR1 is DFQATT and CDR2 is SNEGSKA (reference sequence). The CDR3 loop is CSARFGGSGNSPLHF. The CDR3 DNA follows: TGCAGTGCTAGGTTTGGGGGGTCGGGTAATTCACCCCTCCACTTT.

This clonotype was observed a few times. The chain links TRBV30 to TRBJ2-5; unclear D gene. There are 13 residues in the CDR3. V lost 5 bases to trimming and J lost 2 bases, with 12 bases between them. Germline V gene data show CDR1 as GTSNPN and CDR2 as SVGIG (reference sequence). The CDR3: CAWHRRSQETQYF. CDR3 DNA sequence: TGTGCCTGGCACAGACGGTCTCAAGAGACCCAGTACTTC.

The rearrangement joins TRBV20-1 to TRBJ1-3; 11 positions match TRBD1. Per the germline V gene, CDR1 is DFQATT and CDR2 is SNEGSKA (reference sequence). CDR3 length: 15 amino acids. V gave up 6 bases and J gave up 0 bases; unmatched junction bases: 4. For the CDR3, the DNA is TGCAGTGCCCGGACAGGGGGCACCTCTGGAAACACCATATATTTT. Translating it yields CSARTGGTSGNTIYF.

At least ten counts were recorded for this clonotype. The chain uses TRBV5-1 and TRBJ2-1, with a possible D match to TRBD2 (6 bases). Trimming left V 0 bases short and J 5 bases short, with 9 bases between. Germline CDR1 SGHRS, CDR2 YFSETQ. CDR3 size: 14 residues. CDR3 sequence: CASSLAGGDNEQFF. The CDR3, as DNA: TGCGCCAGCAGCTTGGCCGGGGGAGACAATGAGCAGTTCTTC.

V gene TRBV15 combines with J gene TRBJ2-3, with D possibly matching TRBD1 (5 bases). Trimming took off 0 bases at V and 1 base at J, with 8 bases between the two ends. Germline V gene data show CDR1 as LNHNV and CDR2 as YYDKDF (reference sequence). The CDR3 sequence is 15 residues long. The CDR3 DNA sequence: TGTGCCACCAGCAGAGAAGACAGAGGCACAGATACGCAGTATTTT. It encodes CATSREDRGTDTQYF.

This clonotype came up a few times. V usage is TRBV5-6 and J usage is TRBJ2-1; 7 nucleotides agree with TRBD2. This CDR3 spans 16 amino acids. With 0 bases clipped from V and 2 bases from J, the junction kept 5 bases outside the gene matches. The V gene's germline CDR1 is SGHDT and CDR2 YYEEEE. CDR3 residues: CASSLDNGRTYNEQFF. The CDR3 DNA reads as TGTGCCAGCAGCTTGGATAACGGGAGGACCTACAATGAGCAGTTCTTC. The whole variable domain, filled in from reference TRBV5-6 and TRBJ2-1, reads DAGVTQSPTHLIKTRGQQVTLRCSPKSGHDTVSWYQQALGQGPQFIFQYYEEEERQRGNFPDRFSGHQFPNYSSELNVNALLLGDSALYLCASSLDNGRTYNEQFFGPGTRLTVL.

Many counts were recorded for this clonotype. V is TRBV7-6 and J is TRBJ1-5; possible D gene TRBD1, 5 bases. The CDR3 extends over 15 amino acids. Trimming took off 2 bases at V and 2 bases at J, with 10 bases between the two ends. Germline V gives CDR1 SGHVS, CDR2 FNYEAQ. The CDR3 coding sequence is TGTGCCAGCAGCTTAACAGGAGACGGCAATCAGCCCCAGCATTTT. It is translated as CASSLTGDGNQPQHF.

In this sample, this clonotype turned up many times. The chain combines TRBV5-6 with TRBJ2-7; 7 nucleotides match TRBD2. Germline values: CDR1 SGHDT, CDR2 YYEEEE. The CDR3 runs 15 residues. With 5 bases clipped from V and 1 base from J, the junction kept 9 bases outside the gene matches. CDR3 residues: CASSNRGVLSYEQYF. The CDR3, as DNA: TGTGCCAGCAGTAACCGGGGGGTTTTGTCCTACGAGCAGTACTTC.

V is TRBV12-3 or TRBV12-4 and J is TRBJ1-3; D might be TRBD1 (6 bases). This CDR3 comprises 15 residues. Trimming stripped 6 bases from V and 2 bases from J, with 14 bases between. CDR3 in amino acids: CASSPGGLPGNTIYF. CDR3 in DNA: TGTGCCAGCAGCCCCGGGGGCCTCCCTGGAAACACCATATATTTT.

This clonotype was found many times. The gene calls are TRBV6-2 or TRBV6-3 and TRBJ2-1, with 8 bases aligning to TRBD1. CDR3 size: 15 residues. The V and J ends lost 5 bases and 3 bases, in that order; junction bases with no gene match: 6. The germline CDR1 and CDR2 sequences are MNHEY and SVGEGT. The CDR3 bases are TGTGCCAGCAGTGACCGACAGGGGAACTACAATGAGCAGTTCTTC. Translating gives CASSDRQGNYNEQFF.

This clonotype was recorded at least ten times. The chain is built from TRBV28 and TRBJ1-1; TRBD1 is a possible D gene (5 bases). Trimming pared 4 bases from V and 4 bases from J, leaving 13 bases between. This CDR3 has 14 residues. Germline V gene lookup returns CDR1 MDHEN and CDR2 SYDVKM. This CDR3 reads CASSSTGGSTEAFF. The CDR3 region has the DNA TGTGCCAGCAGTTCCACCGGGGGGAGCACTGAAGCTTTCTTT.

The chain is built from TRBV7-6 and TRBJ1-2, with D tentatively TRBD1 (5 bases). Germline CDR1 reads SGHVS; CDR2 reads FNYEAQ. The germline V and J ends were trimmed by 5 bases and 0 bases, with 25 bases remaining between them. The CDR3 loop spans 19 amino acids. The CDR3, as DNA: TGTGCCAGCAGCCGGCTCCCCTCGGGGAAAGGGACGGCTAACTATGGCTACACCTTC. Encoded protein: CASSRLPSGKGTANYGYTF.

The chain employs TRBV20-1 and TRBJ2-7; 8 positions match TRBD2. Germline-derived CDR1 and CDR2 are DFQATT and SNEGSKA (reference sequence). This CDR3 spans 15 amino acids. J was trimmed by 3 bases and V by 3 bases; bases with no gene match: 10. CDR3 residues: CSASSTSGALYEQYF. The CDR3 nucleotides read TGCAGTGCTAGCTCCACTAGCGGTGCTCTCTACGAGCAGTACTTC.

This clonotype was detected ten times or more. This sequence joins TRBV29-1 and TRBJ2-1; weak D call: TRBD1 (5 bases). Germline V gives CDR1 SQVTM, CDR2 ANQGSEA. This CDR3 has 12 amino acids. V was cut by 0 bases and J by 11 bases, with 11 bases left in between. In DNA form, the CDR3 reads TGCAGCGTTGAAGAAGTAAGGGGAAAGCAGTTCTTC. It encodes CSVEEVRGKQFF.

The chain recombines TRBV29-1 with TRBJ2-3, with TRBD2 as a possible D gene (5 bases). Germline V gene sequence: CDR1 SQVTM, CDR2 ANQGSEA. The CDR3 loop spans 12 amino acids. Trimming stripped 3 bases from V and 9 bases from J, with 13 bases between. In DNA form, the CDR3 reads TGCAGCGTTGATGACCTCCGAGGGACGCAGTATTTT. Residues: CSVDDLRGTQYF.

The chain is built from TRBV7-6 and TRBJ2-1; 13 bases line up with TRBD2. This CDR3 spans 16 amino acids. CDR1 is SGHVS and CDR2 is FNYEAQ in the germline V gene. The J segment lost 5 bases and the V segment lost 5 bases, leaving 6 bases of the junction unmatched. This CDR3 is CASSPTGLAGHNEQFF. CDR3 sequence (DNA): TGTGCCAGCAGCCCCACGGGACTAGCGGGGCACAATGAGCAGTTCTTC.

This clonotype was counted a few times. This chain links TRBV15 with TRBJ2-3; TRBD2 matches at 9 bases. V trimming: 4 bases; J trimming: 2 bases; junction bases outside the gene matches: 7. The CDR3 loop spans 16 amino acids. Germline V gene sequence: CDR1 LNHNV, CDR2 YYDKDF (reference sequence). The CDR3 loop is CATSTLAGLPTDTQYF. As DNA, the CDR3 is TGTGCCACCAGCACCCTAGCGGGGCTACCCACAGATACGCAGTATTTT.

There are a few counts of this clonotype. J is TRBJ1-5 and V is TRBV20-1, with D hard to call. Per the germline V gene, CDR1 is DFQATT and CDR2 is SNEGSKA (reference sequence). The CDR3 totals 15 residues. V was clipped by 0 bases and J by 0 bases, with 9 bases between them. DNA for the CDR3: TGCAGTGCTAGAGAAGGAATTTATAGCAATCAGCCCCAGCATTTT. Amino acids: CSAREGIYSNQPQHF.